This TCR beta chain was observed in a study of T-cell reconstitution after alpha-beta-depleted transplantation in children. At least ten counts were recorded for this clonotype. This sample's TCRbeta library carried unique molecular identifier barcodes. TCRdb used MiXCR to reprocess the PCR reads, holding one entry per CDR3 protein. The sample includes 490,000 or so distinct CDR3 sequences, about 12% of them seen just once. Trimming removed 0 bases from V and 5 bases from J, with 9 bases in between. Germline CDR1 reads SGHRS; CDR2 reads YFSETQ. The length of the CDR3 is 13 residues. The receptor was derived from a human donor who donated a stem cell graft to a child with combined immunodeficiency. The V and J genes are TRBV5-1 and TRBJ2-7; weak D call: TRBD2 (6 bases). Specimen: PBMCs from the stem cell graft donor, collected from the stem cell graft. CDR3 in amino acids: CASSLAGENEQYF. Written as DNA, the CDR3 is TGCGCCAGCAGCTTGGCGGGGGAGAACGAGCAGTACTTC.